This is a list of T cell receptor beta chains from one sample in a study of identical twins. TCRdb reprocessed the 5' RACE reads with MiXCR, giving one entry per CDR3 protein. The data show approximately 600,000 distinct CDR3 sequences, more than 9% seen once. The data also belong to a second study, concerning yellow fever vaccine responses in identical twins.

Sequenced input: PBMCs. These receptors came from a woman aged 18-29 years in good health. Each CDR3 is given with its conserved first and last residue. The D gene is left open where the match is weak. Size is omitted from some rows. Given values are once, few, many or a class for expanded clones.

abundance: NA
d_gene: NA
v_gene: TRBV20-1
j_gene: TRBJ1-2
CDR3nt: TGCAGTGCTAGGCCCGGTTCTGGCTACACCTTC
CDR3aa: CSARPGSGYTF

abundance: many
d_gene: NA
v_gene: TRBV11-2
j_gene: TRBJ2-2
CDR3nt: TGTGCCAGCAGCTCGATGCTAGCTATCCCCTCCACCGGGGAGCTGTTTTTT
CDR3aa: CASSSMLAIPSTGELFF

abundance: NA
d_gene: NA
v_gene: TRBV2
j_gene: TRBJ2-4
CDR3nt: TGTGCCAGCAGTGAGATGTCTGGGCCAGGGCTAGCCAAAAACATTCAGTACTTC
CDR3aa: CASSEMSGPGLAKNIQYF

abundance: many
d_gene: NA
v_gene: TRBV14
j_gene: TRBJ2-7
CDR3nt: TGTGCCAGCAGCCAAGTGGGGGGAAACGAGCAGTACTTC
CDR3aa: CASSQVGGNEQYF

abundance: many
d_gene: NA
v_gene: TRBV20-1
j_gene: TRBJ2-3
CDR3nt: TGCAGTGCTAGATTCAAGGGAGATACGCAGTATTTT
CDR3aa: CSARFKGDTQYF

abundance: few
d_gene: NA
v_gene: TRBV3-1
j_gene: TRBJ2-1
CDR3nt: TGTGCCAGCAGCCAAGATGAGCAGAGGGCTTCGCATTACTTC
CDR3aa: CASSQDEQRASHYF

abundance: many
d_gene: NA
v_gene: TRBV12-3/TRBV12-4
j_gene: TRBJ2-1
CDR3nt: TGTGCCAGCAGTCCCCGTCAGGGCCGGGATGAGCAGTTCTTC
CDR3aa: CASSPRQGRDEQFF

abundance: few
d_gene: TRBD2
v_gene: TRBV19
j_gene: TRBJ2-7
CDR3nt: TGTGCCAGTACCCCCGGACTAGCGCGCTCCTACGAGCAGTACTTC
CDR3aa: CASTPGLARSYEQYF

abundance: many
d_gene: NA
v_gene: TRBV27
j_gene: TRBJ2-1
CDR3nt: TGTGCCAGCAGTTTAAGGGGGGATTACTACAATGAGCAGTTCTTC
CDR3aa: CASSLRGDYYNEQFF

abundance: many
d_gene: TRBD1
v_gene: TRBV7-7
j_gene: TRBJ2-5
CDR3nt: TGTGCTAGCAGCATGACAGGGGGCGGAGAGACCCAGTACTTC
CDR3aa: CASSMTGGGETQYF

abundance: few
d_gene: NA
v_gene: TRBV6-9
j_gene: TRBJ2-7
CDR3nt: TGTGCCAGCAGTTATGGTACCCGCCCAGGGGGGTCCTACGAGCAGTACTTC
CDR3aa: CASSYGTRPGGSYEQYF

abundance: NA
d_gene: NA
v_gene: TRBV6-1
j_gene: TRBJ2-2
CDR3nt: TGTGCCAGCACCCAAGGGGGGGCGAGCACCGGGGAGCTGTTTTTT
CDR3aa: CASTQGGASTGELFF

abundance: NA
d_gene: NA
v_gene: TRBV29-1
j_gene: TRBJ2-1
CDR3nt: TGCAGCGTGAGGACTCTGGCCCGCAATGAGCAGTTCTTC
CDR3aa: CSVRTLARNEQFF

abundance: NA
d_gene: TRBD2
v_gene: TRBV5-4
j_gene: TRBJ2-2
CDR3nt: TGTGCCAGCAGCCCACTAGCTAGCGGGAGTGCGGCCGGGGAGCTGTTTTTT
CDR3aa: CASSPLASGSAAGELFF

abundance: NA
d_gene: NA
v_gene: TRBV28
j_gene: TRBJ2-7
CDR3nt: TGTGCCAGCAGTTTAGGGCCTCCCACCTACGAGCAGTACTTC
CDR3aa: CASSLGPPTYEQYF

abundance: many
d_gene: NA
v_gene: TRBV12-3/TRBV12-4
j_gene: TRBJ2-1
CDR3nt: TGTGCCAGCACCCAGACTGGACAGAGCATCAATGAGCAGTTCTTC
CDR3aa: CASTQTGQSINEQFF

abundance: few
d_gene: TRBD1
v_gene: TRBV25-1
j_gene: TRBJ2-1
CDR3nt: TGTGCCAGCAGTGGAGGGACAGACTGGTACAATGAGCAGTTCTTC
CDR3aa: CASSGGTDWYNEQFF

abundance: NA
d_gene: TRBD1
v_gene: TRBV7-6
j_gene: TRBJ1-4
CDR3nt: TGTGCCAGCAGTCCGACAGGGTCTAATGAAAAACTGTTTTTT
CDR3aa: CASSPTGSNEKLFF

abundance: NA
d_gene: NA
v_gene: TRBV12-3/TRBV12-4
j_gene: TRBJ1-6
CDR3nt: TGTGCCAGCAGTTTAAGGGTGACAAATTCACCCCTCCACTTT
CDR3aa: CASSLRVTNSPLHF

abundance: many
d_gene: TRBD1
v_gene: TRBV12-3/TRBV12-4
j_gene: TRBJ1-4
CDR3nt: TGTGCCAGCGCCCGGGACAGGGCTGAAAAACTGTTTTTT
CDR3aa: CASARDRAEKLFF

abundance: few
d_gene: TRBD1
v_gene: TRBV15
j_gene: TRBJ2-1
CDR3nt: TGTGCCACCAGCAGAGAAGGGACAGGGGCGAACTACAATGAGCAGTTCTTC
CDR3aa: CATSREGTGANYNEQFF

abundance: NA
d_gene: NA
v_gene: TRBV4-1
j_gene: TRBJ2-5
CDR3nt: TGCGCCAGCAGCCAAGTCTGGCAGTATCAAGAGACCCAGTACTTC
CDR3aa: CASSQVWQYQETQYF

abundance: many
d_gene: NA
v_gene: TRBV27
j_gene: TRBJ1-5
CDR3nt: TGTGCCAGCAGTTCCGCCCAGGGAGTTCCCCAGCATTTT
CDR3aa: CASSSAQGVPQHF

abundance: few
d_gene: NA
v_gene: TRBV14
j_gene: TRBJ2-1
CDR3nt: TGTGCCAGCAGCCACGGGCCTCAAGGCTACAATGAGCAGTTCTTC
CDR3aa: CASSHGPQGYNEQFF